Below are 18 T cell receptor beta chains sequenced from a single sample in a study of regulatory T cells in long-lasting Graves disease. iRepertoire HTBI primers and Arm-PCR of CDR3 regions built TCR beta libraries. MiXCR was run by TCRdb on the multiplex PCR reads, yielding one entry per CDR3 protein. In the table there are a few hundred thousand distinct CDR3 sequences, around 23% of which are singletons. Stated time point: persistent/refractory GD, antithyroid drugs over 5 years with positive TRAb. Extracted RNA from PBMCs served as the source of the TCR library. Sequencing used peripheral blood mononuclear cells (PBMCs), obtained when the disease was refractory, from a patient treated with antithyroid drugs. These receptors came from a female donor with Graves disease.

This clonotype was counted many times. V gene TRBV11-1 combines with J gene TRBJ2-5; D ambiguous. Germline V gives CDR1 SGHAT, CDR2 FQDESV (reference sequence). This CDR3 comprises 12 residues. Trimming removed 5 bases from V and 0 bases from J, with 4 bases in between. CDR3 residues: CASSTDQETQYF. CDR3 sequence (DNA): TGTGCCAGCAGCACGGACCAAGAGACCCAGTACTTC.

This clonotype was seen ten or more times. This chain's CDR3 is CASSLYSGSIYEQYF. The CDR3 DNA sequence: TGTGCCAGCAGTTTATATAGCGGGAGTATCTACGAGCAGTACTTC. The chain joins TRBV28 to TRBJ2-7; 9 nucleotides agree with TRBD2. Germline CDR1 is MDHEN and CDR2 is SYDVKM. The CDR3 contains 15 residues. V trimming: 1 base; J trimming: 3 bases; junction bases outside the gene matches: 4.

The table lists this clonotype with a few counts. The rearrangement uses TRBV20-1 and TRBJ2-7; TRBD1 aligns across 8 bases. The V gene end was trimmed by 7 bases and the J gene end by 2 bases; junction bases not matched to a gene: 7. The CDR3 consists of 13 residues. Germline V gene data show CDR1 as DFQATT and CDR2 as SNEGSKA (reference sequence). The CDR3 sequence: CSVLGQEAYEQYF. The CDR3 coding sequence is TGCAGTGTCCTGGGACAGGAAGCCTACGAGCAGTACTTC.

This clonotype was picked up a small number of times. This rearrangement joins TRBV19 to TRBJ2-3, with D perhaps TRBD1 (6 bases). This CDR3 has 13 amino acids. Trimming removed 7 bases from V and 0 bases from J, with 8 bases in between. Germline CDR1 reads LNHDA; CDR2 reads SQIVND (reference sequence). In nucleotides, the CDR3 is TGTGCCAGTAACAGGGCAAGCACAGATACGCAGTATTTT. It is translated as CASNRASTDTQYF.

This clonotype came up many times. This CDR3 reads CASRVRDNEAFF. The CDR3 DNA reads as TGCGCCAGCAGGGTCCGGGACAATGAAGCTTTCTTT. The V gene is TRBV5-1, the J gene TRBJ1-1; perhaps TRBD1 as D (6 bases). Between the trimmed V and J ends, which lost 5 bases and 7 bases, there was a span of 12 bases. CDR3 length equals 12 residues. Germline assignment: CDR1 SGHRS and CDR2 YFSETQ.

This clonotype was seen ten or more times. The chain employs TRBV10-1 and TRBJ1-5; D is undetermined. CDR1 is WNHNN, CDR2 SYGVQD, per germline (reference sequence). This CDR3 comprises 13 residues. Deletions cut 0 bases from V and 3 bases from J, with 3 bases between. CDR3 in amino acids: CASSESINQPQHF. The CDR3 DNA follows: TGCGCCAGCAGTGAGTCGATCAATCAGCCCCAGCATTTT.

This clonotype was detected many times. The chain has TRBV7-2 and TRBJ2-7, with no clear D. V shed 5 bases and J shed 2 bases, with 16 bases lying between them. The CDR3 runs to 15 residues. Germline assignment: CDR1 SGHTA and CDR2 FQGNSA. The CDR3 DNA reads as TGTGCCAGCAGCCCGTTTGGCGGTAAGACCTACGAGCAGTACTTC. This gives the protein CASSPFGGKTYEQYF.

This clonotype was observed a few times. The chain couples TRBV10-3 to TRBJ1-1, with 9 bases matching TRBD1. The length of the CDR3 is 15 residues. CDR1 ENHRY and CDR2 SYGVKD come from the germline V gene. The V segment lost 0 bases and the J segment 1 base; nucleotides outside the gene matches: 0. Here the CDR3 DNA reads TGTGCCATCAGTGAGTCGGGACAGGGGAACACTGAAGCTTTCTTT. Amino acids: CAISESGQGNTEAFF.

At least ten counts were recorded for this clonotype. This chain connects TRBV20-1 to TRBJ2-4; TRBD1 agrees at 7 bases. The CDR3 length is 15 residues. Germline V CDR1 and CDR2: DFQATT, SNEGSKA (reference sequence). Trimming took 6 bases from V and 1 from J; bases not matched to a gene: 9. In DNA form, the CDR3 reads TGCAGTGCCCCCGACAGGGTTGGGGCCAAAAACATTCAGTACTTC. It is translated as CSAPDRVGAKNIQYF.

J is TRBJ1-1 and V is TRBV2; D may be TRBD1 (5 bases). Trimming shortened V by 5 bases and J by 1 base, and 11 bases separated the two germline ends. Germline V lookup: CDR1 SNHLY, CDR2 FYNNEI. The CDR3 contains 14 residues. CDR3 in DNA: TGTGCCAGCAGTCACCCGGGGGGGAACACTGAAGCTTTCTTT. Protein: CASSHPGGNTEAFF.

For this clonotype: This may stem from a read error, because a much larger clone lies one nucleotide away. CDR3 bases: TGTGCCAGCAGTAAGCCACCAGGGGGCAGTACTGAAGCTTTCTTT. The encoded protein is CASSKPPGGSTEAFF. The rearrangement links TRBV27 to TRBJ1-1, with 8 bases that match TRBD1. From germline, CDR1 is MNHEY and CDR2 SMNVEV (reference sequence). This CDR3 comprises 15 residues. V lost 5 bases to trimming and J lost 5 bases; unmatched junction nucleotides: 10.

Note on this clonotype: The germline gene is not matched at one end of the junction; a read error may be the cause. The rearrangement joins TRBV7-7 to TRBJ2-7, with 9 bases identical to TRBD2. The germline V gene encodes CDR1 SSHAT and CDR2 FNYEAQ (reference sequence). The CDR3 is 18 amino acids. The CDR3 sequence is CASSLGRPDAGGPYEQYF. The CDR3 DNA reads as TGTGCTAGCAGCTTAGGACGGCCCGATGCGGGGGGGCCCTACGAGCAGTACTTC.

This clonotype appeared many times. The chain links TRBV28 to TRBJ2-5, with 9 bases aligning to TRBD2. Germline V gives CDR1 MDHEN, CDR2 SYDVKM. The CDR3 contains 15 residues. Trimming at V came to 5 bases and at J to 3 bases, leaving 7 bases not matched to a gene. The chain's CDR3 is CASSGMAGGEETQYF. DNA of the CDR3: TGTGCCAGCAGTGGAATGGCGGGAGGGGAAGAGACCCAGTACTTC.

About this clonotype itself: This may stem from a read error, because a much larger clone lies one nucleotide away. J is TRBJ2-7 and V is TRBV2; the D is unclear. Trimming cost V 11 bases and J 2 bases, with 10 bases left between them. Germline CDR1 is SNHLY and CDR2 is FYNNEI. The CDR3 runs to 11 residues. In DNA, the CDR3 is TGTGCCGCAGAAGAAGCCTACGAGCAGTACTTC. Encoded protein: CAAEEAYEQYF.

The rearrangement uses TRBV9 and TRBJ2-1; 7 nucleotides align to TRBD2. The J segment lost 9 bases and the V segment lost 0 bases, leaving 3 bases of the junction unmatched. From germline, CDR1 is SGDLS and CDR2 YYNGEE. The CDR3 runs 13 residues. The CDR3 nucleotides read TGTGCCAGCAGCGTAGGGGGAGGGACTGAGCAGTTCTTC. This sequence encodes CASSVGGGTEQFF.

In its sample, this clonotype was seen a few times. The CDR3 end shows no conserved phenylalanine or tryptophan, and so a read error is likely. V gene TRBV18 combines with J gene TRBJ1-2, with D possibly being TRBD1 (6 bases). Germline-derived CDR1 and CDR2 are KGHSH and LQKENI. The CDR3 totals 14 residues. With 6 bases removed from V and 2 bases from J, the gap between germline ends came to 13 bases. The CDR3 DNA is TGTGCCAGCTCGGACCGGGACACCAACTATGGCTACACCTCC. This translates into CASSDRDTNYGYTS.

Remarks on this clonotype: Being one base from a much bigger clone, this may be a read error. The rearrangement joins TRBV6-1 to TRBJ1-2; 9 nucleotides line up with TRBD1. This CDR3 contains 12 residues. The germline CDR1 and CDR2 sequences are MNHNS and SASEGT. The CDR3 reads CVSSDRGDGYTF. Here the CDR3 DNA reads TGTGTCAGCAGTGACAGGGGGGATGGCTACACCTTC.

The chain carries TRBV20-1 and TRBJ1-1; unclear D gene. Between the trimmed V and J ends, which lost 6 bases and 2 bases, there was a span of 16 bases. This CDR3 is built from 14 residues. Looked up from germline, CDR1 is DFQATT and CDR2 is SNEGSKA (reference sequence). The CDR3 DNA sequence: TGCAGTGCCTCCCCCGGACGGTTAAACACTGAAGCTTTCTTT. Translation gives CSASPGRLNTEAFF.